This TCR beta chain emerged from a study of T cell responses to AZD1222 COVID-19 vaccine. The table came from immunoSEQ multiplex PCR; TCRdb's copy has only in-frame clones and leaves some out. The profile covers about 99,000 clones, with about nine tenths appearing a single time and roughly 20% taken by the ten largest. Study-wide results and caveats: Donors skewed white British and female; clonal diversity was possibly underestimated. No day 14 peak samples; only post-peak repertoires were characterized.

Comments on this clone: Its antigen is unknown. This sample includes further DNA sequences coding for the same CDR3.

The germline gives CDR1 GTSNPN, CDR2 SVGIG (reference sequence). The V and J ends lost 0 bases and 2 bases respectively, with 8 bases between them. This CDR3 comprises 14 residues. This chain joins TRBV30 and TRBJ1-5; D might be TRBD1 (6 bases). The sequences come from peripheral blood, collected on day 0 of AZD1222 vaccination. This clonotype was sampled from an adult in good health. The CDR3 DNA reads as TGTGCCTGGAGTGTAGGGGGGGGCAATCAGCCCCAGCATTTT. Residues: CAWSVGGGNQPQHF.